What follows are 19 T cell receptor beta chains derived from one specimen sequenced in a study of blood T cell repertoires in COVID-19 (dated by TCRdb to about 2020). The protocol used for the library was the immunoSEQ multiplex PCR assay. Here the immuneACCESS table is served through TCRdb, limited to in-frame sequences with V and J called. Missing clones are a known gap in these copies; in checked studies unresolved V genes cover under half, and the rest lacks a known reason. The sample table holds about 230,000 clones, of which roughly 80% were seen once. The ten biggest clones cover 15% to 20% of the sample. The source material was peripheral blood. The source of these receptors is a woman older than 75 with active or convalescent COVID-19.

As concerns this clone: The same CDR3 also results from other DNA sequences found in this sample. The genes are TRBV6-1 and TRBJ2-3, with 9 positions matching TRBD1. With 1 base clipped from V and 3 bases from J, the junction kept 2 bases outside the gene matches. CDR1 is MNHNS and CDR2 is SASEGT in the germline V gene. The CDR3 extends over 15 amino acids. This chain's CDR3 is CASSEGDRVTDTQYF. CDR3 DNA: TGTGCCAGCAGTGAAGGGGACAGGGTAACAGATACGCAGTATTTT.

V and J are TRBV7-3 and TRBJ2-3; perhaps TRBD1 as D (6 bases). The ends were cut back, 7 bases at V and 3 bases at J, with 14 bases in the middle. The CDR3 totals 14 residues. Germline CDR1 SGHTA, CDR2 FQGTGA. CDR3 sequence: CASTETGQTDTQYF. CDR3 nucleotide sequence: TGTGCCAGCACCGAAACAGGGCAAACAGATACGCAGTATTTT.

The V call is TRBV7-9, the J call TRBJ1-2; 7 bases align to TRBD1. The CDR3 spans 14 residues. The germline gives CDR1 SEHNR, CDR2 FQNEAQ (reference sequence). V shed 5 bases, J shed 5 bases, and the junction held 8 bases outside the gene matches. The CDR3 here is CASSPGGTTYGYTF. For the CDR3, the DNA is TGTGCCAGCAGCCCAGGGGGGACGACTTATGGCTACACCTTC.

V gene TRBV5-1 combines with J gene TRBJ2-5; the D gene is possibly TRBD1 (5 bases). V was pared by 4 bases and J by 5 bases, with 12 bases between. The CDR3 contains 13 residues. Germline V CDR1 and CDR2: SGHRS, YFSETQ. DNA of the CDR3: TGCGCCAGCAGCGGACAACCGGAGGAGACCCAGTACTTC. This codes for CASSGQPEETQYF.

The table lists this clone with a count of one. The CDR3 does not close with the conserved phenylalanine or tryptophan, likely indicating a read error. No DNA is shown, since the ends of the CDR3 on it are uncertain; the CDR3 is the one TCRdb lists. The genes are TRBV20-1 and TRBJ2-3; the table assigns TRBD2, which was not confirmed against the DNA. Germline-derived CDR1 and CDR2 are DFQATT and SNEGSKA (reference sequence). The CDR3 numbers 11 amino acids, ends counted. The CDR3: CSARDRRGTVV.

The chain carries TRBV25-1 and TRBJ1-6; no reliable D call. CDR1 and CDR2 from the germline V gene are MGHDK and SYGVNS. This CDR3 is 13 amino acids long. V was shortened by 7 bases and J by 10 bases, with 14 bases between the two germline ends. CDR3 in DNA: TGTGCCAGCAATGAGGCAGGAGGCTCACCCCTCCACTTT. Protein: CASNEAGGSPLHF.

The V gene is TRBV7-2, the J gene TRBJ1-2; 9 nucleotides align to TRBD1. The CDR3 consists of 15 residues. Germline loops: CDR1 SGHTA, CDR2 FQGNSA. V dropped 3 bases and J dropped 8; count of bases not matched to a gene: 10. The CDR3 protein is CASSLGTGGARGYTF. In DNA, the CDR3 is TGTGCCAGCAGCTTGGGAACAGGGGGCGCACGGGGCTACACCTTC.

This rearrangement joins TRBV4-1 to TRBJ1-1, with D maybe TRBD1 (5 bases). The V and J ends lost 0 bases and 0 bases respectively, with 11 bases between them. CDR1 MGHRA and CDR2 YSYEKL come from the germline V gene. This CDR3 has 16 residues. The CDR3 DNA is TGCGCCAGCAGCCAAGACGAGACAGCTATGAACACTGAAGCTTTCTTT. It yields the protein CASSQDETAMNTEAFF.

The gene calls are TRBV5-1 and TRBJ2-3, with 12 nucleotides matching TRBD2. The CDR3 is 15 residues long. V lost 7 bases and J lost 1; bases outside the gene matches: 4. Germline lookup yields CDR1 SGHRS and CDR2 YFSETQ. CDR3 sequence (DNA): TGCGCCAGCCAGACTAGCGGGAGCGGCACAGATACGCAGTATTTT. Residues: CASQTSGSGTDTQYF.

The chain is built from TRBV6-2 or TRBV6-3 and TRBJ1-3, with 9 bases identical to TRBD1. There are 21 residues in the CDR3. V shed 0 bases and J 7 bases; nucleotides not matched to a gene: 22. Germline V lookup: CDR1 MNHEY, CDR2 SVGEGT. CDR3 DNA: TGTGCCAGCAGTTACTCGCTACTATCACCTCCGGGACAGGGATTGTCGAACACCATATATTTT. Protein product: CASSYSLLSPPGQGLSNTIYF.

The chain carries TRBV4-3 and TRBJ1-2, with D possibly matching TRBD1 (5 bases). V was trimmed by 0 bases and J by 8 bases, leaving 19 bases between them. This CDR3 spans 16 amino acids. Germline V gives CDR1 LGHNA, CDR2 YSLEER. This chain's CDR3 is CASSQDHHRQTLGYTF. Here the CDR3 DNA reads TGCGCCAGCAGCCAAGATCACCACAGGCAGACATTGGGCTACACCTTC.

This chain links TRBV28 with TRBJ2-3; 7 bases fit TRBD1. The CDR3 has 13 amino acids. J was trimmed by 7 bases and V by 5 bases; bases with no gene match: 6. Germline V gives CDR1 MDHEN, CDR2 SYDVKM. The CDR3 DNA reads as TGTGCCAGCAGTGTAGGGACAGACAATACGCAGTATTTT. This gives the protein CASSVGTDNTQYF.

This clone was picked up a small number of times. The CDR3: CASSLDAAGYTF. The CDR3 region has the DNA TGCGCCAGCAGCTTGGACGCGGCTGGCTACACCTTC. This chain links TRBV5-1 with TRBJ1-2; the D is unclear. The CDR3 is 12 residues long. The germline V and J ends were trimmed by 0 bases and 7 bases, with 7 bases remaining between them. In germline, CDR1 is SGHRS, CDR2 YFSETQ.

J is TRBJ1-1 and V is TRBV12-3 or TRBV12-4, with D hard to call. CDR3 length: 13 amino acids. Trimming left V 3 bases short and J 5 bases short, with 10 bases between. The chain's CDR3 is CASSFAPGTEAFF. CDR3 sequence (DNA): TGTGCCAGCAGTTTTGCCCCGGGGACTGAAGCTTTCTTT.

V gene TRBV19 combines with J gene TRBJ1-2, with TRBD1 identical over 7 bases. This CDR3 has 15 residues. The germline V gene encodes CDR1 LNHDA and CDR2 SQIVND (reference sequence). V lost 6 bases to trimming and J lost 4 bases; unmatched junction nucleotides: 11. CDR3 residues: CASRGGLQGTYGYTF. CDR3 DNA: TGTGCCAGTAGAGGGGGCCTACAGGGAACCTATGGCTACACCTTC.

This rearrangement joins TRBV2 to TRBJ2-7; 11 bases align to TRBD2. The CDR3 extends over 13 amino acids. Per germline, CDR1 SNHLY and CDR2 FYNNEI. Trimming removed 6 bases from V and 6 bases from J; junction bases left unmatched: 4. The CDR3 sequence is CASRLAGEAEQYF. CDR3 DNA: TGTGCCAGCAGACTAGCGGGAGAGGCCGAGCAGTACTTC.

The CDR3 spells CASKNSGGREQYF. CDR3 DNA: TGCGCCAGCAAAAATTCAGGGGGCAGGGAGCAGTACTTC. The chain carries TRBV5-1 and TRBJ2-7, with TRBD1 matching over 8 bases. V trimming: 6 bases; J trimming: 7 bases; junction bases outside the gene matches: 9. This CDR3 comprises 13 residues. Germline V gives CDR1 SGHRS, CDR2 YFSETQ.

This chain joins TRBV7-9 and TRBJ2-5, with D perhaps TRBD1 (6 bases). Germline CDR1 is SEHNR and CDR2 is FQNEAQ (reference sequence). The V and J ends lost 2 bases and 2 bases respectively, with 15 bases between them. The CDR3 runs to 16 residues. CDR3 amino acids: CASSLSGARSQETQYF. The CDR3, as DNA: TGTGCCAGCAGCTTATCAGGGGCGAGGAGTCAAGAGACCCAGTACTTC.

This clone was observed a few times. The V call is TRBV11-3, the J call TRBJ1-2, with a weak D call TRBD1 (6 bases). V was trimmed by 1 base and J by 4 bases, leaving 16 bases between them. Germline CDR1 is SGHNT and CDR2 is YENEEA. This CDR3 region has 16 residues. The CDR3 nucleotides are TGTGCCAGCAGCTTAGTATCAGCGGGACAAGCCTATGGCTACACCTTC. It encodes CASSLVSAGQAYGYTF. Variable domain in full (rest from reference TRBV11-3 and TRBJ1-2): EAGVVQSPRYKIIEKKQPVAFWCNPISGHNTLYWYLQNLGQGPELLIRYENEEAVDDSQLPKDRFSAERLKGVDSTLKIQPAELGDSAVYLCASSLVSAGQAYGYTFGSGTRLTVV.